One T cell receptor beta chain is described in this entry. This sample is part of a study of T cell changes during pregnancy in multiple sclerosis. The table came from immunoSEQ multiplex PCR; TCRdb's copy has only in-frame clones and leaves some out. The table lists some 62,000 clones, approximately 92% of them singletons, with roughly 3% in the top ten. The CDR3 sequence is 15 residues long. The V segment lost 0 bases and the J segment 10 bases; nucleotides outside the gene matches: 4. Germline V gene lookup returns CDR1 MDHEN and CDR2 SYDVKM. The receptor was isolated from a female donor in good health, enrolled as a control in a pregnancy study. This sample comprised peripheral blood, obtained in the second trimester of pregnancy. This sequence joins TRBV28 and TRBJ2-1; 12 positions agree with TRBD2. The CDR3 DNA is TGTGCCAGCAGTTTATGGACTAGCGGGAGACAGGAGCAGTTCTTC. This encodes CASSLWTSGRQEQFF.